This TCR beta chain was recovered during a study of T cells in Graves' hyperthyroidism and ophthalmopathy. Germline-derived CDR1 and CDR2 are MDHEN and SYDVKM. V shed 8 bases and J 0 bases; nucleotides not matched to a gene: 7. This CDR3 contains 15 residues. Each diagnosis was grounded in clinical symptoms, serum thyroxine and TRAb, thyroid ultrasound, and orbital computed tomography. The source of the PBMCs was less than 12 ml of fresh peripheral blood. RNA transcripts provided the source from which TCR beta CDR3 regions were amplified. Initially, a first-round RT-PCR of the TCR CDR3 employed the HTBI primer set. Using its own MiXCR run on the multiplex PCR reads, TCRdb lists one record per CDR3 protein. This table has 380,000 or so distinct CDR3 sequences, roughly 14% appearing once.

The TCR was taken from a man younger than 45 with Graves' hyperthyroidism that later progressed to Graves' ophthalmopathy. The sample comprised blood. J is TRBJ1-3 and V is TRBV28, with 7 positions matching TRBD1. The CDR3 sequence: CASWDRTSSGNTIYF. In DNA form, the CDR3 reads TGTGCCAGCTGGGACAGAACGAGCTCTGGAAACACCATATATTTT.